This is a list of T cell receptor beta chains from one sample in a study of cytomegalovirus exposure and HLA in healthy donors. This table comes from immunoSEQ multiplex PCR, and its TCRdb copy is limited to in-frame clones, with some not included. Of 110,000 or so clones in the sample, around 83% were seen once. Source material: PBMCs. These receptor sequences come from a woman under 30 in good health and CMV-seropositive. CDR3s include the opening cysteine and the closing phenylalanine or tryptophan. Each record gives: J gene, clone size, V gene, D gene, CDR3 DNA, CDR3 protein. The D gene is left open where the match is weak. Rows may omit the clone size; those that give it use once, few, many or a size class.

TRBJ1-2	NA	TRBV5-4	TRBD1	TGTGCCAGCAGCAGACAGGGGGTAACCTATGGCTACACCTTC	CASSRQGVTYGYTF
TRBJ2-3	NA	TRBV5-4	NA	TGTGCCAGCAGCTTCCCCCTTGATACGCAGTATTTT	CASSFPLDTQYF
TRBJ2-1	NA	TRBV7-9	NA	TGTGCCAGCAGCTTAGAGACTAGGAGCTCCTACAATGAGCAGTTCTTC	CASSLETRSSYNEQFF
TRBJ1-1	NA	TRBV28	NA	TGTGCCAGCAGTTTACTGGTCAGGATCCCACCCCCTGAAGCTTTCTTT	CASSLLVRIPPPEAFF
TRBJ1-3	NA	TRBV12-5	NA	TGTGCTAGCCAAATGAACAGAATCTCTGGAAACACCATATATTTT	CASQMNRISGNTIYF
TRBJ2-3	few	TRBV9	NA	TGTGCCAGCAGCTCGAGAAGCGGAGGGGTAGGGGATACGCAGTATTTT	CASSSRSGGVGDTQYF
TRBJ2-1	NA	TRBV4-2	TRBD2	TGTGCCAGCAGCCATGCCGGGACTAGCGGGGGGCATGAGCAGTTCTTC	CASSHAGTSGGHEQFF
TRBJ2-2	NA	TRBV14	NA	TGTGCCAGCAGCCAAGGCAGAACCCCCTCGAACACCGGGGAGCTGTTTTTT	CASSQGRTPSNTGELFF
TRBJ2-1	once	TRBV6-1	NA	TGTGCCAGCAGTGAAGCCTCCTATGAGCAGTTCTTC	CASSEASYEQFF
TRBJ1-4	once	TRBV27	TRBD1	TGTGCCAGCAGTTTTCGGAATTGGGGGACAGGGTCGACAAAACTGTTTTTT	CASSFRNWGTGSTKLFF
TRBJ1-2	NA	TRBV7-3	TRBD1	TGTGCCAGCAGCCTCAGGGGGCAGGGGGATGGCTACACCTTC	CASSLRGQGDGYTF
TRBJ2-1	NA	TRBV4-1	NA	TGCGCCAGCAGCCAAGATAGGGGGATACGGGAGCAGTTCTTC	CASSQDRGIREQFF
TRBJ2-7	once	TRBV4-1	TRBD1	TGCGCCAGCAGCTCGCCGGGACAGGGGAGGAGTTGGGACGAGCAGTACTTC	CASSSPGQGRSWDEQYF
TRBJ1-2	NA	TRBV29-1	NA	TGCAGTCCGGGAGACTATGGCTACACCTTC	CSPGDYGYTF
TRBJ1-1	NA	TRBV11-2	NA	TGTGCCAGCAGGGTAGGAGAGAACACTGAAGCTTTCTTT	CASRVGENTEAFF
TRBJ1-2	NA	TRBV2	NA	TGTGCCAGCAGTGAAGAGGAGGTTGGCTACACCTTC	CASSEEEVGYTF
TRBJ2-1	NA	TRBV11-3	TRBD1	TGTGCCAGCAGCTCATGGACAGGGGAGGATGAGCAGTTCTTC	CASSSWTGEDEQFF
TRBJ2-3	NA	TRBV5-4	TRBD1	TGTGCCAGCAGGCCGGCTCCAACAGGGGGCGTAACAGATACGCAGTATTTT	CASRPAPTGGVTDTQYF
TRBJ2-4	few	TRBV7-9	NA	TGTGCCAGCAGCTTAGGAGCGGGTTTGGCCAAAAACATTCAGTACTTC	CASSLGAGLAKNIQYF
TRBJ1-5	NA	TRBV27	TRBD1	TGTGCCAGCAGTCGACAGGGGCCTAATCCCCAGCATTTT	CASSRQGPNPQHF
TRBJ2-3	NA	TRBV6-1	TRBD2	TGTGCCAGCAGTGAAGTGACTAGCGGGGCAGATACGCAGTATTTT	CASSEVTSGADTQYF
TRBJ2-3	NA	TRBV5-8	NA	TGTGCTATCTGGAGTAGCACAGATACGCAGTATTTT	CAIWSSTDTQYF
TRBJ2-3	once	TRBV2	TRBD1	TGTGCCAGCCAGGGGGCGAGAGATACGCAGTATTTT	CASQGARDTQYF
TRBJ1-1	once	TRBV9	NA	TGTGCCAGCAGTCCCCTAACTGAAGCTTTCTTT	CASSPLTEAFF
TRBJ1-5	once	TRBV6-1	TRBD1	TGTGCCGGCGCGACAGGGATCCAACAGCCCCAGCATTTT	CAGATGIQQPQHF
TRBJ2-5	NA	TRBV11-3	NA	TGTGCCAGCAGCTTACCGGGAGAAGAGACCCAGTACTTC	CASSLPGEETQYF
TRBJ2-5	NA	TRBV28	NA	TGTGCCAGCATGTCGAGCGGAAGGGAGACCCAGTACTTC	CASMSSGRETQYF
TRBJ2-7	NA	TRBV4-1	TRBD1	TGCGCCAGCAGCCCGACAGGGGAGCTTCACGAGCAGTACTTC	CASSPTGELHEQYF
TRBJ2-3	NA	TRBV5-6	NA	TGTGCCAGCAGCCAAGCCACAGATACGCAGTATTTT	CASSQATDTQYF
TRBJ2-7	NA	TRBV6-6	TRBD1	TGTGCCAGCAGTAACCGGGACAGGGTTCCCGAGCAGTACTTC	CASSNRDRVPEQYF
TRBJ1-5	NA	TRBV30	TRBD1	TGTGCCTGGAGGGAGACAGGGAAGCAGCCCCAGCATTTT	CAWRETGKQPQHF
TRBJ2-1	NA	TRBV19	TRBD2	TGTGCCAGTAGTTTGACTAGCGGGGGATTCAATGAGCAGTTCTTC	CASSLTSGGFNEQFF
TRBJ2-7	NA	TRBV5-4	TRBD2	TGTGCCAGCAGCTCGGGACTAGCGGGAGTCTCCTACGAGCAGTACTTC	CASSSGLAGVSYEQYF
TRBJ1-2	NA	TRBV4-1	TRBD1	TGCGCCAGCAGCCGTGCCGGGACAGCTTATGGCTACACCTTC	CASSRAGTAYGYTF
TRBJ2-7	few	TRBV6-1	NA	TGTGCCAGCAGTGAAGCCACACCGTACGAGCAGTACTTC	CASSEATPYEQYF
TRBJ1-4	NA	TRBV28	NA	TGTGCCAGCAGTTTGGGGGGAGGAAAACTGTTTTTT	CASSLGGGKLFF
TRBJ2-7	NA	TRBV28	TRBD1	TGTGCCAGCAGCACCGGACAGGGAAACTCCTACGAGCAGTACTTC	CASSTGQGNSYEQYF
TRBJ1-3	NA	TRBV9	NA	TGTGCCAGCAGCGCGACATCCGTTCAGAGCTCTGGAAACACCATATATTTT	CASSATSVQSSGNTIYF
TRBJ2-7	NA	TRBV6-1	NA	TGTGCCAGCATGGGACTGGGCGCCTACGAGCAGTACTTC	CASMGLGAYEQYF
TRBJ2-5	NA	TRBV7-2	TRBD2	TGTGCCAGCAGCTTCAGCTGGCTAGCGGCAGGCGGTGAGACCCAGTACTTC	CASSFSWLAAGGETQYF
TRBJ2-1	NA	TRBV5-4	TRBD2	TGTGCCAGCAGCAGCTCACCCACCGGGACTAGCGGCTTCGAGCAGTTCTTC	CASSSSPTGTSGFEQFF
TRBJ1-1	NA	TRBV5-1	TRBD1	TGCGCCAGCAGCAACGTCGCCGGGACAGGGGGGACTGAAGCTTTCTTT	CASSNVAGTGGTEAFF
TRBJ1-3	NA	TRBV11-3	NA	TGTGCCAGCAGAAGAGGGTCTTCTGGAAACACCATATATTTT	CASRRGSSGNTIYF
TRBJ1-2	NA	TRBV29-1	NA	TGCAGCGTGCTGAGCCCCTCTTTTGGCTACACCTTC	CSVLSPSFGYTF
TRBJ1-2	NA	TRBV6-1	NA	TGTGCCAGCAGTCACCCTCGGGGGGCCGCCTATGGCTACACCTTC	CASSHPRGAAYGYTF
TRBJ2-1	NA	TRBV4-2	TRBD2	TGTGCCAGCAGCCAAGCTAGCGGGAGGGGGATCGGAGAGCAGTTCTTC	CASSQASGRGIGEQFF
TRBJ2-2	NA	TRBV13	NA	TGTGCCAGCAGCTTAGGACGAGAGAACACCGGGGAGCTGTTTTTT	CASSLGRENTGELFF